These 8 T cell receptor beta chains share one sample of origin, sequenced in a study of control samples from healthy donors and cancer patients. Assay used: immunoSEQ multiplex PCR; TCRdb lists only in-frame clones, some missing. Of around 90,000 clones listed, about 83% were seen once; the top ten hold less than 2.5%. Sequences were obtained from blood. The receptors originated from a woman in her thirties or forties in good health.

This clone was found a few times. The chain recombines TRBV9 with TRBJ2-7, with 7 positions matching TRBD1. Germline lookup yields CDR1 SGDLS and CDR2 YYNGEE. Trimming removed 0 bases from V and 5 bases from J; junction bases left unmatched: 8. This CDR3 has 15 residues. CDR3: CASSVGERGLNEQYF. In nucleotides, the CDR3 is TGTGCCAGCAGCGTAGGGGAAAGGGGGCTCAACGAGCAGTACTTC.

The J gene is TRBJ1-2, the V gene TRBV10-3; D call uncertain. The germline V gene has CDR1 ENHRY and CDR2 SYGVKD. Trimming stripped 0 bases from V and 4 bases from J, with 12 bases between. The CDR3 has 15 amino acids. DNA of the CDR3: TGTGCCATCAGTGAGTCGAGAGTCGCTTCCTATGGCTACACCTTC. Translated, it gives CAISESRVASYGYTF.

A single count supports this clone. This chain connects TRBV11-3 to TRBJ2-4; no firm D call. Germline CDR1 reads SGHNT; CDR2 reads YENEEA. The CDR3 is made up of 12 amino acids. V was trimmed by 9 bases and J by 3 bases, leaving 9 bases between them. The CDR3: CARGQDKNIQYF. Written as DNA, the CDR3 is TGTGCCAGAGGGCAGGACAAAAACATTCAGTACTTC.

V gene TRBV7-8 combines with J gene TRBJ2-1; tentative D call: TRBD1 (5 bases). CDR1 is SGHVS, CDR2 FQNEAQ, per germline. The germline V and J ends were trimmed by 6 bases and 0 bases, with 9 bases remaining between them. The CDR3 is made up of 14 amino acids. The CDR3 sequence is CASSSDSSYNEQFF. The CDR3 region has the DNA TGTGCCAGCAGTTCCGACAGCTCCTACAATGAGCAGTTCTTC.

The chain combines TRBV27 with TRBJ2-2, with 14 bases aligning to TRBD2. Looked up from germline, CDR1 is MNHEY and CDR2 is SMNVEV (reference sequence). The ends lost 6 bases at V and 3 bases at J; junction bases unmatched: 9. The CDR3 has 18 residues. The CDR3 DNA reads as TGTGCCAGCAGCCCGATCCGGACTAGCGGGGGGTACACCGGGGAGCTGTTTTTT. This encodes CASSPIRTSGGYTGELFF.

The chain is built from TRBV7-8 and TRBJ1-1; D not certain. CDR3 length: 13 amino acids. Germline lookup yields CDR1 SGHVS and CDR2 FQNEAQ. V was pared by 3 bases and J by 1 base, with 6 bases between. The CDR3 protein is CASSFGRNTEAFF. Here the CDR3 DNA reads TGTGCCAGCAGCTTCGGCAGGAACACTGAAGCTTTCTTT.

The chain recombines TRBV5-1 with TRBJ2-1; 10 bases map to TRBD2. CDR1 is SGHRS and CDR2 is YFSETQ in the germline V gene. The CDR3 spans 18 residues. The J segment lost 1 base and the V segment lost 4 bases, leaving 11 bases of the junction unmatched. The CDR3 bases are TGCGCCAGCAGCCCTGGCATTAGCGGGGGGTTATCCTACAATGAGCAGTTCTTC. Its translation: CASSPGISGGLSYNEQFF.

This chain uses TRBV7-3 with TRBJ2-7, with 7 bases lining up with TRBD1. CDR3 length: 14 amino acids. With V trimmed by 5 bases and J by 3 bases, 7 bases remained unmatched. Germline V lookup: CDR1 SGHTA, CDR2 FQGTGA. The CDR3 reads CASSPTGKGYEQYF. The CDR3 DNA follows: TGTGCCAGCAGCCCGACAGGGAAGGGCTACGAGCAGTACTTC.